The 2 T cell receptor beta chains reported below all come from one sample, sequenced in a study of cytomegalovirus exposure and HLA in healthy donors (dated by TCRdb to 2016 to 2017). Libraries were prepared through the immunoSEQ multiplex PCR assay. The multiplex PCR relied on a mix of 60 forward primers for TCR Vbeta segments and 13 reverse primers for TCR Jbeta segments. TCRdb limited this immuneACCESS table to in-frame rearrangements with V and J called. A share of clones is missing; checked studies link under half to unresolved V genes, and the rest is unexplained. The sample table contains roughly 150,000 clones; only one count was recorded for 75% to 80% of them. The ten largest make up 3% to 4.5% of the sample. The sequenced sample consisted of PBMCs. All receptors come from a male donor in good health and CMV-seronegative.

The DNA of the CDR3 is TGTGCCAGCAGTTACTTATACGAGCAGTACTTC. Protein: CASSYLYEQYF. The chain employs TRBV27 and TRBJ2-5; no clear D. The J call may be incorrect, as the DNA end agrees better with TRBJ2-7. Per the germline V gene, CDR1 is MNHEY and CDR2 is SMNVEV (reference sequence). CDR3 length equals 11 residues.

This chain links TRBV4-2 with TRBJ1-3; possible D gene TRBD1, 5 bases. CDR3 length equals 14 residues. The germline V gene has CDR1 LGHNA and CDR2 YNFKEQ. V was shortened by 3 bases and J by 10 bases, with 16 bases between the two germline ends. CDR3 DNA: TGTGCCAGCAGCCAGATATCGACAGATTCGACCATATATTTT. This translates into CASSQISTDSTIYF.